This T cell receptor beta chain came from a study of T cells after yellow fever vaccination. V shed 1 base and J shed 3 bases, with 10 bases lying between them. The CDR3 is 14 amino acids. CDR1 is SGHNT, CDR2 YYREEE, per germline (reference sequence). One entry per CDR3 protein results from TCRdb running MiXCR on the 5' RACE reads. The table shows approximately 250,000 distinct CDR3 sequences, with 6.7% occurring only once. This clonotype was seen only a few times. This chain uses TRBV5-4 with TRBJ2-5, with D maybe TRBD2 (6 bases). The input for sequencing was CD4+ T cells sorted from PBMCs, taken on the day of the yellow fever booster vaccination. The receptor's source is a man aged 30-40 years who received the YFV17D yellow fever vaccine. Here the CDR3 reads CASSLKLAEETQYF. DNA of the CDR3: TGTGCCAGCAGCTTGAAACTAGCAGAAGAGACCCAGTACTTC.